This TCR beta chain was documented in a study of blood T cell repertoires in COVID-19. On the study more broadly: Nucleic acid was either cDNA or gDNA, and it came from T cells, B-cell-depleted T cells, or PBMCs.

Germline trimming cut 4 bases from V and 7 bases from J; bases unmatched to any gene: 6. CDR3 size: 15 residues. Per the germline V gene, CDR1 is SGHTA and CDR2 is FQGNSA. As processed by the authors: How many nucleated cells were present was estimated from reference gene primer amplification. Generated by immunoSEQ multiplex PCR, the TCRdb table keeps only in-frame clones and is missing some. That table is the source of V, J and clone size, and D and trimming were worked out from the DNA. The sample records 300,000 or so clones, 75% to 95% being singletons. The receptor's source is a woman younger than 45 who had recovered from COVID-19. The specimen was PBMCs or T cells enriched from blood (not recorded which). The rearrangement uses TRBV7-2 and TRBJ1-6; 8 nucleotides align to TRBD1. Here the CDR3 reads CASSSGQAINSPLHF. In nucleotides, the CDR3 is TGTGCCAGCAGCTCGGGACAGGCCATCAATTCACCCCTCCACTTT.